Listed below are T cell receptor beta chains from one sample, sequenced in a study of breast tumors, draining lymph nodes, adjacent tissues. TCRdb reprocessed the multiplex PCR reads with MiXCR, giving one entry per CDR3 protein. The sample holds some 150,000 distinct CDR3 sequences, 30% to 40% seen once. Sequencing was performed on axillary lymph node tissue. Receptors originate from a female donor with breast cancer. Some clones in this sample may be carry-over from other donors' samples. Each CDR3 is given with its conserved first and last residue. The order of the fields is V gene, J gene, CDR3 length, D gene, clone size, CDR3 DNA, CDR3 protein. D genes are given only for firm matches. Rows may omit the clone size; those that give it use once, few, many or a size class.

V: TRBV10-3; J: TRBJ2-6; length: 17; D: -; size: -; DNA: TGTGCCATCAGTGAGTCGGGGGGTGGATATGGGGCCAACGTCCTGACTTTC; CDR3: CAISESGGGYGANVLTF
V: TRBV7-4; J: TRBJ2-7; length: 14; D: -; size: -; DNA: TGTGCCAGCAGCTTCCCCATCAGGGTCTACGAGCAGTACTTC; CDR3: CASSFPIRVYEQYF
V: TRBV6-2/TRBV6-3; J: TRBJ2-7; length: 16; D: -; size: -; DNA: TGTGCCAGCAGTCACCCGGACCAGGTTTTGGCGGGCGAGCAGTACTTC; CDR3: CASSHPDQVLAGEQYF
V: TRBV4-3; J: TRBJ1-1; length: 13; D: -; size: -; DNA: TGCGCCAGCAGCCAAGATAGGGGTACTGAAGCTTTCTTT; CDR3: CASSQDRGTEAFF
V: TRBV2; J: TRBJ2-5; length: 18; D: -; size: -; DNA: TGTGCCAGCAGTCCACCACGCAGGGGAGGGAGGAGGGTTGAGACCCAGTACTTC; CDR3: CASSPPRRGGRRVETQYF
V: TRBV20-1; J: TRBJ2-3; length: 16; D: TRBD2; size: many; DNA: TGCAGTGCTAGAGTAATTGCGGGGGGGCAGACAGATACGCAGTATTTT; CDR3: CSARVIAGGQTDTQYF
V: TRBV19; J: TRBJ1-3; length: 14; D: -; size: many; DNA: TGTGCCAGTAGTACCGACAGTGCAGGAAACACCATATATTTT; CDR3: CASSTDSAGNTIYF
V: TRBV18; J: TRBJ2-7; length: 15; D: TRBD1; size: many; DNA: TGTGCCAGCTCACCAGGACAGGGGGGGAACAACGAGCAGTACTTC; CDR3: CASSPGQGGNNEQYF
V: TRBV2; J: TRBJ2-3; length: 15; D: -; size: -; DNA: TGTGCCAGCAGTGGCAACGGGGGCAGGGCAGATACGCAGTATTTT; CDR3: CASSGNGGRADTQYF
V: TRBV2; J: TRBJ1-2; length: 14; D: -; size: -; DNA: TGTGCCAGCAGTGAACGCGAAGCTAGCTATGGCTGCACCTTC; CDR3: CASSEREASYGCTF
V: TRBV29-1; J: TRBJ1-4; length: 13; D: TRBD1; size: -; DNA: TGCAGCGTTAACAGGGGGCGCAGGGAAAAACTGTTTTTT; CDR3: CSVNRGRREKLFF
V: TRBV2; J: TRBJ2-2; length: 17; D: TRBD2; size: -; DNA: TGTGCCAGCAGTGTACTGGGAGCGGGAGCGAACACCGGGGAGCTGTTTTTT; CDR3: CASSVLGAGANTGELFF
V: TRBV15; J: TRBJ1-4; length: 13; D: -; size: many; DNA: TGTGCCACCACCACGGGACGATCGAAAAAACTGTTTTTT; CDR3: CATTTGRSKKLFF
V: TRBV4-3; J: TRBJ2-4; length: 16; D: -; size: many; DNA: TGCGCCAGCAGCCAAGAAACAGGGAATTCCAAAAACATTCAGTACTTC; CDR3: CASSQETGNSKNIQYF
V: TRBV6-1; J: TRBJ2-2; length: 17; D: TRBD2; size: many; DNA: TGTGCCAGCAGAAGACTAGCGGGAGGGGCGAACACCGGGGAGCTGTTTTTT; CDR3: CASRRLAGGANTGELFF
V: TRBV7-3; J: TRBJ2-7; length: 15; D: -; size: many; DNA: TGTGCCAGCAGCAAAGACAGGAGGGGCCGGGGCGAGCAGTACTTC; CDR3: CASSKDRRGRGEQYF
V: TRBV9; J: TRBJ2-3; length: 14; D: TRBD1; size: -; DNA: TGTGCCAGCAGCGCCGGGACAGGGGTGGATACGCAGTATTTT; CDR3: CASSAGTGVDTQYF
V: TRBV20-1; J: TRBJ2-7; length: 13; D: -; size: many; DNA: TGCAGTGCTAGAGAGGATAGACATAGTGTGCAGTACTTC; CDR3: CSAREDRHSVQYF
V: TRBV7-9; J: TRBJ1-4; length: 15; D: -; size: many; DNA: TGTGCCAGCAGAAAAGCTCCGGGCAACCTAGAAAAACTGTTTTTT; CDR3: CASRKAPGNLEKLFF
V: TRBV25-1; J: TRBJ2-3; length: 16; D: TRBD2; size: -; DNA: TGTGCCAGCAGTGTATTGACTAGCGGGGGCACAGATACGCAGTATTTT; CDR3: CASSVLTSGGTDTQYF
V: TRBV10-3; J: TRBJ2-7; length: 12; D: -; size: many; DNA: TGTGCCATCCAACAAGTAGGGTACGAGCAGTACTTC; CDR3: CAIQQVGYEQYF
V: TRBV4-1; J: TRBJ1-1; length: 14; D: -; size: -; DNA: TGCGCCAGCAGCAGCCGGACACGAGCGGCTGAAGCTTTCTTT; CDR3: CASSSRTRAAEAFF
V: TRBV7-8; J: TRBJ2-3; length: 13; D: -; size: many; DNA: TGTGCCAGCAGCTTAATACCCTCAGATACGCAGTATTTT; CDR3: CASSLIPSDTQYF
V: TRBV28; J: TRBJ2-3; length: 15; D: TRBD1; size: many; DNA: TGTGCCAGCAGTTTAGGCAGGGGGCATGAAGATACGCAGTATTTT; CDR3: CASSLGRGHEDTQYF
V: TRBV6-1; J: TRBJ2-7; length: 12; D: -; size: -; DNA: TGTGCCAGCAGCGTGGGCACTAACGAGCAGTACTTC; CDR3: CASSVGTNEQYF
V: TRBV7-8; J: TRBJ2-1; length: 16; D: TRBD2; size: -; DNA: TGTGCCAGCAGCCTATGGACTAGCGGGGGGACGAATGAGCAGTTCTTC; CDR3: CASSLWTSGGTNEQFF
V: TRBV7-8; J: TRBJ2-3; length: 15; D: TRBD2; size: -; DNA: TGTGCCAGCAGCCACCAGCGGGGGGGCCGAGATACGCAGTATTTT; CDR3: CASSHQRGGRDTQYF
V: TRBV5-6; J: TRBJ2-7; length: 13; D: -; size: many; DNA: TGTGCCAGCAGCTTGCAGGGGCCGGGGGAGCAGTACTTC; CDR3: CASSLQGPGEQYF
V: TRBV5-1; J: TRBJ2-5; length: 12; D: -; size: many; DNA: TGCGCCAGCAGCCTAGGGTCAGAGACCCAGTACTTC; CDR3: CASSLGSETQYF
V: TRBV5-1; J: TRBJ2-5; length: 14; D: -; size: once; DNA: TGCGCCAGCCGCGCCGAGGGGGGCAGTCACACCCAGTACTTC; CDR3: CASRAEGGSHTQYF
V: TRBV7-8; J: TRBJ1-6; length: 13; D: -; size: -; DNA: TGTGCCAGCAGCTTATTGTCCCCCTCACCCCTCCACTTT; CDR3: CASSLLSPSPLHF
V: TRBV20-1; J: TRBJ2-3; length: 13; D: TRBD2; size: many; DNA: TGCAGTGCTAGCGGGAGGGCTGCAGATACGCAGTATTTT; CDR3: CSASGRAADTQYF
V: TRBV5-1; J: TRBJ2-5; length: 15; D: -; size: many; DNA: TGCGCCAGCAGCTTGGGCAGGGGAAGTCAAGAGACCCAGTACTTC; CDR3: CASSLGRGSQETQYF
V: TRBV29-1; J: TRBJ1-5; length: 12; D: -; size: many; DNA: TGCAGCGTCCAAGAGGGCAATCAGCCCCAGCATTTT; CDR3: CSVQEGNQPQHF
V: TRBV9; J: TRBJ2-7; length: 13; D: -; size: many; DNA: TGTGCCAGCAGCGTAGGGACGTTGGACGAGCAGTACTTC; CDR3: CASSVGTLDEQYF
V: TRBV7-9; J: TRBJ2-6; length: 15; D: -; size: -; DNA: TGTGCCAGTAGCTCCCGTGGGGCTGGGGCCAACGTCCTGACTTTC; CDR3: CASSSRGAGANVLTF
V: TRBV5-1; J: TRBJ2-3; length: 17; D: TRBD2; size: many; DNA: TGCGCCAGCAGCTTGGCCCCAAGCGGGGGAGGGACAGATACGCAGTATTTT; CDR3: CASSLAPSGGGTDTQYF
V: TRBV24-1; J: TRBJ2-5; length: 17; D: -; size: many; DNA: TGTGCCACCAGTGACTCTCATGCGACAGATAATCAAGAGACCCAGTACTTC; CDR3: CATSDSHATDNQETQYF
V: TRBV12-3/TRBV12-4; J: TRBJ2-1; length: 15; D: TRBD2; size: many; DNA: TGTGCCAGCAGCCCAGGGACTAGCGGGGGGAATGAGCAGTTCTTC; CDR3: CASSPGTSGGNEQFF
V: TRBV28; J: TRBJ1-5; length: 12; D: -; size: many; DNA: TGTGCCAGCAGCCAACCGGGACTGGTCCAGCATTTT; CDR3: CASSQPGLVQHF
V: TRBV3-1; J: TRBJ2-5; length: 13; D: -; size: once; DNA: TGCGCCAGCAGCAATAACAGACAGGAGACCCAGTACTTC; CDR3: CASSNNRQETQYF
V: TRBV20-1; J: TRBJ2-4; length: 15; D: -; size: -; DNA: TGCAGTGCTCAGGGGTTTCGGCGTGAGGCAAACATTCAGTACTTC; CDR3: CSAQGFRREANIQYF
V: TRBV11-2; J: TRBJ2-2; length: 16; D: TRBD2; size: many; DNA: TGTGCCAGCAGCTTGGTAGCGGGAGCTAGCACCGGGGAGCTGTTTTTT; CDR3: CASSLVAGASTGELFF
V: TRBV20-1; J: TRBJ2-3; length: 20; D: TRBD2; size: -; DNA: TGCAGTGCTGGAGATATCCTCGGGACTAGCGGAGGGGTAGTCACAGATACGCAGTATTTT; CDR3: CSAGDILGTSGGVVTDTQYF
V: TRBV27; J: TRBJ1-2; length: 14; D: TRBD1; size: -; DNA: TGTGCCAGCAGTGCCGGGACAGGGGTTCATGGCTACACCTTC; CDR3: CASSAGTGVHGYTF
V: TRBV10-3; J: TRBJ1-3; length: 15; D: -; size: -; DNA: TGTGCAACCAGTGAGGGGGGCGGCTCTGGAAACACCATATATTTT; CDR3: CATSEGGGSGNTIYF
V: TRBV9; J: TRBJ2-1; length: 15; D: -; size: many; DNA: TGTGCCAGCAGCTCCCCGGGACGGTCTTCAAATGAGCAGTTCTTC; CDR3: CASSSPGRSSNEQFF
V: TRBV6-1; J: TRBJ1-2; length: 14; D: -; size: many; DNA: TGTGCCAGCAGTGAAAGGGATGGGGCGGAGGGCTACACCTTC; CDR3: CASSERDGAEGYTF
V: TRBV5-1; J: TRBJ1-6; length: 16; D: -; size: many; DNA: TGCGCCAGCAGCTTGAAGACTTCTGGGGATAATTCACCCCTCCACTTT; CDR3: CASSLKTSGDNSPLHF
V: TRBV13; J: TRBJ2-7; length: 13; D: -; size: many; DNA: TGTGCCAGCAGCTTACCGACTACCCGCGAGCAGTACTTC; CDR3: CASSLPTTREQYF
V: TRBV6-1; J: TRBJ1-5; length: 15; D: -; size: many; DNA: TGTGCCAGCAGTGGGGACCGCAGTAAGGGCCAGCCCCAGCATTTT; CDR3: CASSGDRSKGQPQHF
V: TRBV6-5; J: TRBJ1-2; length: 15; D: TRBD1; size: many; DNA: TGTGCCAGCAGTCACTCGGGGACAGGGGGCTTTGGCTACACCTTC; CDR3: CASSHSGTGGFGYTF
V: TRBV13; J: TRBJ2-3; length: 19; D: -; size: many; DNA: TGTGCCAGCAGCTTAGAACTGAATAGGCGGGACCCCAGCACAGATACGCAGTATTTT; CDR3: CASSLELNRRDPSTDTQYF
V: TRBV13; J: TRBJ2-2; length: 12; D: -; size: -; DNA: TGTGCCAGCAGCTTAAGTGCTGGGGAGCTGTTTTTT; CDR3: CASSLSAGELFF